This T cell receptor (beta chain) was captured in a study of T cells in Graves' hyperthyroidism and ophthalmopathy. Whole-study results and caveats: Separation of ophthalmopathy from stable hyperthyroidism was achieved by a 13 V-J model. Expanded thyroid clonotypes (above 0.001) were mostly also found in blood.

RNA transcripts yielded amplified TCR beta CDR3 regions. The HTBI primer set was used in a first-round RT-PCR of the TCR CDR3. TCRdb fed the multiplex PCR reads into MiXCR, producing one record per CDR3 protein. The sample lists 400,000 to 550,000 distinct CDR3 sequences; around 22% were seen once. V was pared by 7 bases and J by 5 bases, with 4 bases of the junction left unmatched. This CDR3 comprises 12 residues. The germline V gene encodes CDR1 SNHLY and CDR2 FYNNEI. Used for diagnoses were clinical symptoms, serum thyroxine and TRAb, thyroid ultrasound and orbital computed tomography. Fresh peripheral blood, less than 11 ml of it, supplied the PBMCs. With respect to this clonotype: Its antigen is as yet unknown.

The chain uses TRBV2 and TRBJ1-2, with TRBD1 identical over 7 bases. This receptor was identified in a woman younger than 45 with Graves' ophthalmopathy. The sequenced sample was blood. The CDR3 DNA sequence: TGTGCCAGCAAGGACAGGAAATATGGCTACACCTTC. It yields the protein CASKDRKYGYTF.